Each of the 27 T cell receptor beta chains below was sequenced from the same sample in a study of T cell repertoires in cytomegalovirus infection. Each CDR3 protein is one row after TCRdb ran MiXCR on the reads. The sample has approximately 500,000 distinct CDR3 sequences; approximately 17% are singletons. The sample was CD8+ T cells from PBMCs. The receptors stem from a human donor in good health (CMV status not recorded). Some clones in this sample may be carry-over from other donors' samples.

This clonotype has at least ten counts. The V gene is TRBV7-8, the J gene TRBJ1-2; 7 bases are shared with TRBD1. This CDR3 spans 15 amino acids. Looked up from germline, CDR1 is SGHVS and CDR2 is FQNEAQ. V was clipped by 1 base and J by 6 bases; unmatched bases: 8. Here the CDR3 reads CASSLGKQGNHGYTF. The CDR3 DNA sequence: TGTGCCAGCAGCTTAGGGAAACAGGGGAACCATGGCTACACCTTC.

This sequence joins TRBV4-2 and TRBJ2-1; maybe TRBD2 (7 bases). CDR3 length: 17 residues. V shed 0 bases and J shed 5 bases, with 17 bases lying between them. The V gene's germline CDR1 is LGHNA and CDR2 YNFKEQ. For the CDR3, the DNA is TGTGCCAGCAGCCAAGAAGATAGGGGGGAGGGCGACAATGAGCAGTTCTTC. Protein sequence: CASSQEDRGEGDNEQFF.

Worth noting for this clonotype: A read error may be the cause here, since a much bigger clone is one base away. V usage is TRBV27 and J usage is TRBJ2-6; TRBD1 matches at 9 bases. V was pared by 5 bases and J by 11 bases, with 13 bases of the junction left unmatched. Germline CDR1 and CDR2: MNHEY and SMNVEV (reference sequence). The CDR3 totals 16 residues. The CDR3 DNA is TGTGCCAGCAGTCTCGGGACAGGGTGCTTCGGGGACGTCCTGACTTTC. Encoded protein: CASSLGTGCFGDVLTF. Together with reference TRBV27 and TRBJ2-6, the CDR3 gives the full variable domain: EAQVTQNPRYLITVTGKKLTVTCSQNMNHEYMSWYRQDPGLGLRQIYYSMNVEVTDKGDVPEGYKVSRKEKRNFPLILESPSPNQTSLYFCASSLGTGCFGDVLTFGAGSRLTVL.

The chain uses TRBV6-5 and TRBJ2-2, with 8 nucleotides matching TRBD2. Looked up from germline, CDR1 is MNHEY and CDR2 is SVGAGI. V shed 7 bases and J 0 bases; nucleotides not matched to a gene: 10. The CDR3 totals 17 residues. The CDR3 DNA follows: TGTGCCAGCACCTACTCGGGGGGGATCGCGAACACCGGGGAGCTGTTTTTT. It codes for CASTYSGGIANTGELFF.

CDR3 sequence reads: CAIAVTGRNEKLFF. In nucleotides, the CDR3 is TGTGCCATCGCTGTAACAGGGAGGAATGAAAAACTGTTTTTT. The chain uses TRBV24-1 and TRBJ1-4; D is perhaps TRBD1 (6 bases). The CDR3 loop spans 14 amino acids. Between the trimmed V and J ends, which lost 11 bases and 5 bases, there was a span of 17 bases. Germline V gene sequence: CDR1 KGHDR, CDR2 SFDVKD.

This clonotype occurred a few times. The V call is TRBV11-2, the J call TRBJ1-6, with 7 bases aligning to TRBD1. Germline trimming cut 0 bases from V and 7 bases from J; bases unmatched to any gene: 15. Germline-derived CDR1 and CDR2 are SGHAT and FQNNGV. The CDR3 loop spans 19 amino acids. This chain's CDR3 is CASSLDLRDSRWVNSPLHF. The CDR3 DNA reads as TGTGCCAGCAGCTTAGATTTGAGGGACAGCCGGTGGGTAAATTCACCCCTCCACTTT. The full variable domain, completed using reference TRBV11-2 and TRBJ1-6, is EAGVAQSPRYKIIEKRQSVAFWCNPISGHATLYWYQQILGQGPKLLIQFQNNGVVDDSQLPKDRFSAERLKGVDSTLKIQPAKLEDSAVYLCASSLDLRDSRWVNSPLHFGNGTRLTVT.

The rearrangement uses TRBV14 and TRBJ2-7; 9 bases map to TRBD1. V lost 1 base and J lost 2; bases outside the gene matches: 6. CDR1 SGHDN and CDR2 FVKESK come from the germline V gene. CDR3 length: 16 amino acids. The CDR3 here is CASSQATGGYTYEQYF. The CDR3 DNA is TGTGCCAGCAGCCAAGCAACAGGGGGCTATACCTACGAGCAGTACTTC.

This clonotype was counted ten times or more. One end of the junction varies from germline; a read error may be responsible. V is TRBV5-6 and J is TRBJ2-7, with a possible D match to TRBD2 (6 bases). CDR3 length: 15 amino acids. CDR1 SGHDT and CDR2 YYEEEE come from the germline V gene. The CDR3 bases are TGTGCCAGCAACTTGGGGGGACCTCTCTCCTACGAGCAGTACTTC. It encodes CASNLGGPLSYEQYF.

The chain employs TRBV29-1 and TRBJ2-1; no clear D gene. Between the trimmed V and J ends, which lost 0 bases and 3 bases, there was a span of 18 bases. CDR3 size: 17 residues. Germline CDR1 SQVTM, CDR2 ANQGSEA. The CDR3, as DNA: TGCAGCGTTGAAGATCCCAGCTTCCCCCCCTTCTACAATGAGCAGTTCTTC. Protein product: CSVEDPSFPPFYNEQFF.

The chain links TRBV20-1 to TRBJ2-1; TRBD1 or TRBD2 may be the D gene (5 bases each). This CDR3 contains 14 residues. Germline V gives CDR1 DFQATT, CDR2 SNEGSKA (reference sequence). The V and J ends lost 3 bases and 6 bases respectively, with 15 bases between them. The CDR3 bases are TGCAGTGCTAGTACCTTACGGGACCGCAATGAGCAGTTCTTC. Translated: CSASTLRDRNEQFF.

The sample holds a few counts of this clonotype. The genes are TRBV9 and TRBJ2-7; no clear D gene. There are 14 residues in the CDR3. Germline values: CDR1 SGDLS, CDR2 YYNGEE. V lost 0 bases to trimming and J lost 2 bases, with 9 bases between them. CDR3 DNA: TGTGCCAGCAGCGTAGCCGACTCTACCTACGAGCAGTACTTC. It encodes CASSVADSTYEQYF.

In regard to this clonotype: This may be a read error: a much more frequent sequence differs by one nucleotide. The genes are TRBV27 and TRBJ2-5; 10 nucleotides agree with TRBD2. CDR1 is MNHEY, CDR2 SMNVEV, per germline (reference sequence). The CDR3 runs 15 residues. In nucleotides, the CDR3 is TGTGCCAGCCTTTACCTAGCGGGAGTCAAAGAGATCCAGTACTTC. As protein: CASLYLAGVKEIQYF.

This clonotype came up a few times. The chain combines TRBV27 with TRBJ2-5, with TRBD1 matching over 9 bases. The ends lost 6 bases at V and 3 bases at J; junction bases unmatched: 11. CDR1 and CDR2 from the germline V gene are MNHEY and SMNVEV (reference sequence). The CDR3 covers 16 residues. CDR3 coding DNA: TGTGCCAGCAGAAACCTACCGGGACAGGGCGAAGAGACCCAGTACTTC. This sequence encodes CASRNLPGQGEETQYF.

The CDR3 DNA reads as TGTGCCAGCAGCAATAGGGAGGCATATGGCTACACCTTC. Translating it yields CASSNREAYGYTF. V usage is TRBV27 and J usage is TRBJ1-2; D not certain. With 6 bases removed from V and 5 bases from J, the gap between germline ends came to 13 bases. The CDR3 length is 13 residues. Germline CDR1 and CDR2: MNHEY and SMNVEV (reference sequence).

CDR3 sequence (DNA): TGTGCCAGCAGTTTATCGTTCAGTGGGGATGAGCAGTTCTTC. Protein: CASSLSFSGDEQFF. This chain joins TRBV27 and TRBJ2-1; D remains ambiguous. This CDR3 has 14 residues. V lost 0 bases and J 8 bases, leaving 11 bases between the germline ends. Germline V gene lookup returns CDR1 MNHEY and CDR2 SMNVEV (reference sequence).

The chain recombines TRBV6-2 or TRBV6-3 with TRBJ2-2, with TRBD2 matching over 12 bases. This CDR3 contains 21 residues. V dropped 2 bases and J dropped 0; count of bases not matched to a gene: 13. Germline lookup yields CDR1 MNHEY and CDR2 SVGEGT. The CDR3 sequence: CASSYVFLPSGRAANTGELFF. As DNA, the CDR3 is TGTGCCAGCAGTTACGTATTTCTGCCTAGCGGGAGGGCCGCGAACACCGGGGAGCTGTTTTTT.

This clonotype was counted ten times or more. V and J are TRBV6-1 and TRBJ2-1, with D unresolved. CDR3 length equals 17 residues. Per germline, CDR1 MNHNS and CDR2 SASEGT. The germline V and J ends were trimmed by 1 base and 0 bases, with 13 bases remaining between them. The CDR3: CASSEVVRVDSYNEQFF. The DNA for the CDR3 is TGTGCCAGCAGTGAAGTAGTAAGGGTCGACTCCTACAATGAGCAGTTCTTC.

This clonotype was counted a few times. The gene calls are TRBV6-6 and TRBJ2-7; 8 bases line up with TRBD1. Germline loops: CDR1 MNHNY, CDR2 SVGAGI (reference sequence). With V trimmed by 6 bases and J by 6 bases, 7 bases remained unmatched. The CDR3 spans 13 residues. The CDR3 spells CASRPRDRIEQYF. DNA for the CDR3: TGTGCCAGCAGACCCCGGGACAGGATCGAGCAGTACTTC.

This clonotype is a singleton in its sample. A clone one base away is much larger, so this may be a read error. The CDR3 DNA is TGTGCCAGCAGCTTATGGGGCGGGAAGAATGAGCAGTTCTTC. This translates into CASSLWGGKNEQFF. The chain uses TRBV5-4 and TRBJ2-1, with D possibly matching TRBD2 (6 bases). Trimming pared 2 bases from V and 7 bases from J, leaving 13 bases between. Germline V gives CDR1 SGHNT, CDR2 YYREEE (reference sequence). CDR3 length equals 14 residues.

This clonotype was counted at least ten times. V is TRBV5-6 and J is TRBJ2-7, with D perhaps matching TRBD1 or TRBD2 (5 bases each). In germline, CDR1 is SGHDT, CDR2 YYEEEE. V dropped 1 base and J dropped 2 bases, with 16 bases sitting between them. There are 16 residues in the CDR3. The CDR3 DNA reads TGTGCCAGCAGCTTGCCCGGGACCGCGACCCCCTACGAGCAGTACTTC. Translating it yields CASSLPGTATPYEQYF.

This clonotype occurred many times. The CDR3 here is CASSYAAGSYEQYF. Written as DNA, the CDR3 is TGTGCCAGCAGTTATGCGGCCGGCTCCTACGAGCAGTACTTC. This rearrangement joins TRBV6-1 to TRBJ2-7; D uncertain. V lost 5 bases to trimming and J lost 0 bases, with 11 bases between them. CDR3 size: 14 residues. CDR1 and CDR2 from the germline V gene are MNHNS and SASEGT.

The table lists this clonotype with a few counts. The chain is built from TRBV19 and TRBJ2-7; D is ambiguous. The germline V and J ends were trimmed by 5 bases and 4 bases, with 18 bases remaining between them. This CDR3 spans 15 amino acids. Looked up from germline, CDR1 is LNHDA and CDR2 is SQIVND (reference sequence). The CDR3 region is CASSDWTSESYEQYF. CDR3 bases: TGTGCCAGTAGTGACTGGACCAGCGAATCATACGAGCAGTACTTC.

V is TRBV2 and J is TRBJ1-3; D is possibly TRBD1 (6 bases). Trimming removed 3 bases at V and 4 bases at J, with 10 bases between. The CDR3 has 14 residues. CDR1 and CDR2 (germline): SNHLY, FYNNEI. In DNA form, the CDR3 reads TGTGCCAGCAGTGATTTGGACAGAGGAAACACCATATATTTT. Translation: CASSDLDRGNTIYF.

The DNA of the CDR3 is TGCAGTGGCCGATCGGGAGGAAATTCCAATGAGCAGTTCTTC. Its protein product is CSGRSGGNSNEQFF. The chain links TRBV20-1 to TRBJ2-1, with TRBD2 identical over 7 bases. This CDR3 comprises 14 residues. Trimming cost V 7 bases and J 6 bases; bases outside gene matches: 12. In germline, CDR1 is DFQATT, CDR2 SNEGSKA (reference sequence).

This chain links TRBV28 with TRBJ2-7, with D possibly being TRBD1 (5 bases). Trimming pared 4 bases from V and 6 bases from J, leaving 16 bases between. Germline V gene data show CDR1 as MDHEN and CDR2 as SYDVKM. CDR3 size: 14 residues. As DNA, the CDR3 is TGTGCCAGCAGTTCTGCGGACATGAACTCCGAGCAGTACTTC. It yields the protein CASSSADMNSEQYF.

The sample holds many counts of this clonotype. The rearrangement links TRBV27 to TRBJ2-7; tentative D call: TRBD2 (6 bases). This CDR3 has 15 amino acids. Germline values: CDR1 MNHEY, CDR2 SMNVEV (reference sequence). Trimming took 2 bases from V and 2 from J, leaving 13 bases between them. CDR3 bases: TGTGCCAGCAGTTTAAGGGGTAGCGGTACCTACGAGCAGTACTTC. It codes for CASSLRGSGTYEQYF.

The V gene is TRBV7-6, the J gene TRBJ1-1; D is unclear. Germline values: CDR1 SGHVS, CDR2 FNYEAQ. The CDR3 consists of 15 residues. V dropped 0 bases and J dropped 4 bases, with 12 bases sitting between them. The CDR3 loop is CASSLATRTPTEAFF. The CDR3 nucleotides read TGTGCCAGCAGCTTAGCCACGCGGACCCCCACTGAAGCTTTCTTT.